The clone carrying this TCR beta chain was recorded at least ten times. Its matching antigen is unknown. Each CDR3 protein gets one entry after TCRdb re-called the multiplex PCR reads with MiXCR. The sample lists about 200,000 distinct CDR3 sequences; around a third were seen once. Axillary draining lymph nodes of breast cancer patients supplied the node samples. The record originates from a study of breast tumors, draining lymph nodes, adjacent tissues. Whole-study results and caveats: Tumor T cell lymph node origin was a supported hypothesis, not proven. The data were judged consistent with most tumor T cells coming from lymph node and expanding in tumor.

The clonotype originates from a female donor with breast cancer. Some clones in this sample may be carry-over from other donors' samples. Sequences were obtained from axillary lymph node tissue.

CDR3 region: CAIRQSLGYGYTF. In DNA, the CDR3 is TGTGCCATCAGGCAGAGCCTAGGCTATGGCTACACCTTC. V gene TRBV10-3 combines with J gene TRBJ1-2; no firm D call. With 6 bases removed from V and 4 bases from J, the gap between germline ends came to 12 bases. The CDR3 runs 13 residues. The germline V gene has CDR1 ENHRY and CDR2 SYGVKD.